The entry that follows covers one T cell receptor (beta chain) sequence. TCRdb's copy holds only in-frame clones and misses some; the assay was immunoSEQ multiplex PCR. In the table there are roughly 100,000 clones, around 86% of which are singletons. This sample stems from a study of blood T cell repertoires in COVID-19. Whole-study context: Acute and convalescent COVID-19 specimens originated in the United States, Italy and Spain. T cells, B-cell-depleted T cells, or PBMCs supplied cDNA or gDNA.

Germline values: CDR1 MDHEN, CDR2 SYDVKM. CDR3 length: 13 residues. Unmatched junction bases numbered 6, after V lost 6 bases and J lost 7 bases. The sequenced material came from peripheral blood. The V gene is TRBV28, the J gene TRBJ1-2, with 9 bases fitting TRBD1. The receptor's source is a middle-aged man with acute or convalescent COVID-19. DNA for the CDR3: TGTGCCAGCAGGCTACAGGGGGCGCTTGGCTACACCTTC. Protein sequence: CASRLQGALGYTF.